The 31 T cell receptor beta chains listed next were all sequenced from one sample in a study of technical replicates of blood from a few donors. The method was immunoSEQ multiplex PCR; TCRdb's version includes in-frame clones alone and lacks a portion of them. The table shows roughly 100,000 clones, with around 96% occurring only once. The material sequenced was T cells isolated from PBMCs. Source of these receptors: a human donor in good health.

This chain uses TRBV29-1 with TRBJ2-2; 13 bases map to TRBD2. Germline lookup yields CDR1 SQVTM and CDR2 ANQGSEA. V shed 4 bases, J shed 1 base, and the junction held 6 bases outside the gene matches. The CDR3 contains 17 residues. CDR3 loop: CSVVWTSGGGNTGELFF. Written as DNA, the CDR3 is TGCAGCGTTGTTTGGACTAGCGGGGGCGGGAACACCGGGGAGCTGTTTTTT.

V is TRBV27 and J is TRBJ2-7; D is perhaps TRBD2 (5 bases). CDR1 and CDR2 (germline): MNHEY, SMNVEV (reference sequence). The CDR3 spans 15 residues. V lost 3 bases and J lost 3, with 15 bases in between. The CDR3, as DNA: TGTGCCAGCAGTTTCTCCGGCGGGTGGGGCTACGAGCAGTACTTC. Translation: CASSFSGGWGYEQYF.

CDR3 nucleotide sequence: TGCGCCAGCAGCCGATCGAGGGGGCGTTCCTACGAGCAGTACTTC. Translating gives CASSRSRGRSYEQYF. The chain couples TRBV4-1 to TRBJ2-7; 7 bases align to TRBD1. In germline, CDR1 is MGHRA, CDR2 YSYEKL. The CDR3 is made up of 15 amino acids. Trimming removed 4 bases from V and 1 base from J; junction bases left unmatched: 7.

The chain has TRBV5-4 and TRBJ2-5; perhaps TRBD2 as D (7 bases). V was pared by 7 bases and J by 4 bases, with 11 bases between. The CDR3 extends over 12 amino acids. Germline-derived CDR1 and CDR2 are SGHNT and YYREEE (reference sequence). CDR3 amino acids: CASGGAAETQYF. CDR3 nucleotides: TGTGCCAGCGGGGGGGCCGCAGAGACCCAGTACTTC.

The gene calls are TRBV7-9 and TRBJ1-1, with 9 nucleotides matching TRBD1. The CDR3 totals 18 residues. The junction had 13 bases not matched to a gene; V was cut back by 2 bases and J by 3 bases. From germline, CDR1 is SEHNR and CDR2 FQNEAQ (reference sequence). The CDR3 is CASSLSWGGDREYTEAFF. The CDR3 DNA is TGTGCCAGCAGCTTATCCTGGGGGGGGGACAGGGAATACACTGAAGCTTTCTTT.

The chain joins TRBV6-5 to TRBJ2-1; the match to TRBD2 covers 9 bases. Germline lookup yields CDR1 MNHEY and CDR2 SVGAGI. V dropped 5 bases and J dropped 7; count of bases not matched to a gene: 9. The CDR3 loop spans 15 amino acids. The CDR3 loop reads CASSTRLAVFNEQFF. In nucleotides, the CDR3 is TGTGCCAGCAGTACGCGACTAGCGGTATTTAATGAGCAGTTCTTC.

The chain has TRBV25-1 and TRBJ2-5; TRBD2 aligns across 9 bases. Germline CDR1 reads MGHDK; CDR2 reads SYGVNS. V trimming: 2 bases; J trimming: 5 bases; junction bases outside the gene matches: 6. The CDR3 has 15 residues. The CDR3 region is CASSEPLAGAETQYF. The CDR3 DNA reads TGTGCCAGCAGTGAACCCTTAGCGGGAGCGGAGACCCAGTACTTC.

The chain recombines TRBV6-1 with TRBJ2-2; TRBD1 is a possible D gene (6 bases). This CDR3 is 15 amino acids long. Germline CDR1 is MNHNS and CDR2 is SASEGT. V lost 2 bases to trimming and J lost 5 bases, with 12 bases between them. CDR3 residues: CASSEQGLGTGELFF. CDR3 bases: TGTGCCAGCAGTGAACAGGGGTTAGGGACCGGGGAGCTGTTTTTT.

The V gene is TRBV5-5, the J gene TRBJ1-4, with 10 bases fitting TRBD1. The CDR3 consists of 15 residues. With V trimmed by 4 bases and J by 11 bases, 11 bases remained unmatched. Germline values: CDR1 SGHKS, CDR2 YYEKEE (reference sequence). CDR3 DNA sequence: TGTGCCAGCAGCGCTCCCGGGACAGGGGTGCGGAAACTGTTTTTT. Protein sequence: CASSAPGTGVRKLFF.

The chain employs TRBV2 and TRBJ2-3, with 14 bases matching TRBD2. Looked up from germline, CDR1 is SNHLY and CDR2 is FYNNEI. J lost 4 bases, V lost 7 bases, and 4 bases had no gene match. CDR3 size: 15 residues. In DNA, the CDR3 is TGTGCCAGCACTCCGACTAGCGGGGGGGCAGATACGCAGTATTTT. Encoded protein: CASTPTSGGADTQYF. The variable domain in full, with the rest retrieved from reference TRBV2 and TRBJ2-3, is EPEVTQTPSHQVTQMGQEVILRCVPISNHLYFYWYRQILGQKVEFLVSFYNNEISEKSEIFDDQFSVERPDGSNFTLKIRSTKLEDSAMYFCASTPTSGGADTQYFGPGTRLTVL.

The chain couples TRBV11-3 to TRBJ2-7; D uncertain. With 5 bases removed from V and 2 bases from J, the gap between germline ends came to 7 bases. Per the germline V gene, CDR1 is SGHNT and CDR2 is YENEEA. This CDR3 spans 12 amino acids. CDR3 DNA: TGTGCCAGCAGCGTTGGCCCCTACGAGCAGTACTTC. This encodes CASSVGPYEQYF.

The chain carries TRBV18 and TRBJ1-2; the D is unclear. In germline, CDR1 is KGHSH, CDR2 LQKENI. V was trimmed by 2 bases and J by 1 base, leaving 11 bases between them. CDR3 length: 15 amino acids. The CDR3 loop reads CASSPMPVINYGYTF. As DNA, the CDR3 is TGTGCCAGCTCACCAATGCCAGTGATTAACTATGGCTACACCTTC.

The rearrangement uses TRBV5-4 and TRBJ1-1; weak D call: TRBD1 (6 bases). Trimming stripped 2 bases from V and 5 bases from J, with 7 bases between. This CDR3 has 12 amino acids. CDR1 and CDR2 (germline): SGHNT, YYREEE (reference sequence). The CDR3 DNA follows: TGTGCCAGCAGCTTTGGACAGACTGAAGCTTTCTTT. This sequence encodes CASSFGQTEAFF. Looking up the rest from reference TRBV5-4 and TRBJ1-1 gives the full variable domain: ETGVTQSPTHLIKTRGQQVTLRCSSQSGHNTVSWYQQALGQGPQFIFQYYREEENGRGNFPPRFSGLQFPNYSSELNVNALELDDSALYLCASSFGQTEAFFGQGTRLTVV.

The chain couples TRBV4-1 to TRBJ1-5; D remains unclear. The V gene lost 1 base and the J gene lost 4 bases, with 11 bases spanning the gap. This CDR3 comprises 15 residues. The V gene's germline CDR1 is MGHRA and CDR2 YSYEKL. In DNA, the CDR3 is TGCGCCAGCAGCCAAGTTGATCGGGATAATCAGCCCCAGCATTTT. Protein product: CASSQVDRDNQPQHF.

The V and J genes are TRBV9 and TRBJ2-1, with 8 bases identical to TRBD2. V lost 0 bases, J lost 6 bases, and 20 bases stayed unmatched. Germline loops: CDR1 SGDLS, CDR2 YYNGEE. This CDR3 has 20 amino acids. CDR3 nucleotides: TGTGCCAGCAGCGTAGCGGGTGGGGACGGGAGGGCACGGGGCCCCAATGAGCAGTTCTTC. Its protein product is CASSVAGGDGRARGPNEQFF. The variable domain in full, completed from reference TRBV9 and TRBJ2-1, reads DSGVTQTPKHLITATGQRVTLRCSPRSGDLSVYWYQQSLDQGLQFLIQYYNGEERAKGNILERFSAQQFPDLHSELNLSSLELGDSALYFCASSVAGGDGRARGPNEQFFGPGTRLTVL.

The rearrangement joins TRBV5-1 to TRBJ2-1, with TRBD1 as a possible D gene (5 bases). The V end was cut by 0 bases, the J end by 9 bases, with 13 bases between. The CDR3 spans 14 residues. The germline gives CDR1 SGHRS, CDR2 YFSETQ. In DNA, the CDR3 is TGCGCCAGCAGCTTGGGCCGAAGGGGTTTTGAGCAGTTCTTC. Amino acids: CASSLGRRGFEQFF.

This chain uses TRBV7-9 with TRBJ2-1; 7 positions match TRBD1. V was pared by 1 base and J by 15 bases, with 6 bases of the junction left unmatched. The CDR3 sequence is 12 residues long. CDR1 is SEHNR and CDR2 is FQNEAQ in the germline V gene (reference sequence). The DNA for the CDR3 is TGTGCCAGCAGCTTAGGGCGACAGGGTGCGTTCTTC. This encodes CASSLGRQGAFF. The whole variable domain, remainder taken from reference TRBV7-9 and TRBJ2-1, is DTGVSQNPRHKITKRGQNVTFRCDPISEHNRLYWYRQTLGQGPEFLTYFQNEAQLEKSRLLSDRFSAERPKGSFSTLEIQRTEQGDSAMYLCASSLGRQGAFFGPGTRLTVL.

The genes are TRBV19 and TRBJ1-1; the D is unclear. Germline CDR1 reads LNHDA; CDR2 reads SQIVND (reference sequence). The CDR3 has 13 amino acids. V lost 2 bases and J 3 bases, leaving 7 bases between the germline ends. The CDR3 DNA is TGTGCCAGTAGTATACGGGGTGACACTGAAGCTTTCTTT. Translated: CASSIRGDTEAFF.

The sample holds one count of this clone. V usage is TRBV9 and J usage is TRBJ2-5, with 7 bases matching TRBD1. CDR1 is SGDLS, CDR2 YYNGEE, per germline. V gave up 4 bases and J gave up 1 base; unmatched junction bases: 7. CDR3 size: 15 residues. CDR3 residues: CASSPGGSGQETQYF. Written as DNA, the CDR3 is TGTGCCAGCAGCCCAGGGGGTTCCGGCCAAGAGACCCAGTACTTC. Supplemented by reference TRBV9 and TRBJ2-5, the full variable domain reads DSGVTQTPKHLITATGQRVTLRCSPRSGDLSVYWYQQSLDQGLQFLIQYYNGEERAKGNILERFSAQQFPDLHSELNLSSLELGDSALYFCASSPGGSGQETQYFGPGTRLLVL.

This clone was counted once. V usage is TRBV5-1 and J usage is TRBJ1-5, with 9 bases matching TRBD1. This CDR3 is 17 amino acids long. CDR1 SGHRS and CDR2 YFSETQ come from the germline V gene. The junction had 8 bases not matched to a gene; V was cut back by 2 bases and J by 2 bases. The CDR3 bases are TGCGCCAGCAGCTTCGGCGGGGACAGGGAGGGCAATCAGCCCCAGCATTTT. Its translation: CASSFGGDREGNQPQHF.

The chain joins TRBV7-7 to TRBJ2-7; D possibly corresponds to TRBD2 (6 bases). CDR1 and CDR2 from the germline V gene are SSHAT and FNYEAQ (reference sequence). The V end was cut by 4 bases, the J end by 10 bases, with 17 bases between. CDR3 length: 13 residues. The CDR3 DNA reads as TGTGCCAGCAGCTCGGGGGTCGGGTTCGAACAGTACTTC. Translation gives CASSSGVGFEQYF.

The V call is TRBV12-5, the J call TRBJ1-1, with D hard to call. The CDR3 totals 14 residues. In germline, CDR1 is LGHNT, CDR2 FRNRAP. The germline V and J ends were trimmed by 3 bases and 11 bases, with 19 bases remaining between them. The CDR3 loop reads CASGLGMTLRGAFF. The CDR3 nucleotides read TGTGCTAGTGGTTTAGGTATGACACTGCGAGGGGCTTTCTTT.

The chain has TRBV5-1 and TRBJ1-2, with 9 bases matching TRBD1. Germline CDR1 is SGHRS and CDR2 is YFSETQ. This CDR3 comprises 15 residues. The ends lost 0 bases at V and 3 bases at J; junction bases unmatched: 3. CDR3 region: CASSLGTGAYYGYTF. CDR3 nucleotides: TGCGCCAGCAGCTTGGGGACAGGGGCCTACTATGGCTACACCTTC.

This CDR3 is CASLNGLQYEQYF. The CDR3 nucleotides are TGTGCCTCGTTAAACGGACTCCAATACGAGCAGTACTTC. The chain carries TRBV10-3 and TRBJ2-7; tentatively, D is TRBD2 (5 bases). CDR3 length: 13 residues. Germline lookup yields CDR1 ENHRY and CDR2 SYGVKD. The V end was cut by 11 bases, the J end by 4 bases, with 18 bases between.

This clone was observed a single time. The chain has TRBV7-9 and TRBJ1-1; D not certain. Looked up from germline, CDR1 is SEHNR and CDR2 is FQNEAQ (reference sequence). The V end was cut by 5 bases, the J end by 5 bases, with 12 bases between. CDR3 length: 13 amino acids. The DNA of the CDR3 is TGTGCCAGCAGCAACCCCGCGGATACTGAAGCTTTCTTT. Translating it yields CASSNPADTEAFF.

The V and J genes are TRBV28 and TRBJ1-1, with 8 bases identical to TRBD1. V lost 2 bases to trimming and J lost 11 bases; unmatched junction nucleotides: 7. CDR3 length: 13 residues. The germline V gene has CDR1 MDHEN and CDR2 SYDVKM. Here the CDR3 DNA reads TGTGCCAGCAGTTTACCGATGGACAGGGTTGCTTTCTTT. Its translation: CASSLPMDRVAFF. The whole variable domain, remainder taken from reference TRBV28 and TRBJ1-1, is DVKVTQSSRYLVKRTGEKVFLECVQDMDHENMFWYRQDPGLGLRLIYFSYDVKMKEKGDIPEGYSVSREKKERFSLILESASTNQTSMYLCASSLPMDRVAFFGQGTRLTVV.

The chain recombines TRBV15 with TRBJ2-3; 12 bases line up with TRBD2. The V gene end was trimmed by 3 bases and the J gene end by 3 bases; junction bases not matched to a gene: 4. The CDR3 contains 16 residues. The germline CDR1 and CDR2 sequences are LNHNV and YYDKDF (reference sequence). CDR3 in amino acids: CATSRELAGGTDTQYF. As DNA, the CDR3 is TGTGCCACCAGCAGGGAACTAGCGGGGGGTACAGATACGCAGTATTTT. The entire variable domain, with the rest obtained from reference TRBV15 and TRBJ2-3, is as follows: DAMVIQNPRYQVTQFGKPVTLSCSQTLNHNVMYWYQQKSSQAPKLLFHYYDKDFNNEADTPDNFQSRRPNTSFCFLDIRSPGLGDTAMYLCATSRELAGGTDTQYFGPGTRLTVL.

The rearrangement links TRBV5-1 to TRBJ2-5, with 7 bases aligning to TRBD2. This CDR3 is 14 amino acids long. CDR1 is SGHRS and CDR2 is YFSETQ in the germline V gene. Trimming at V came to 2 bases and at J to 4 bases, leaving 5 bases not matched to a gene. CDR3 sequence (DNA): TGCGCCAGCAGCTTTGCCAGGGAGGGAGAGACCCAGTACTTC. Its translation: CASSFAREGETQYF. Variable domain in full (rest from reference TRBV5-1 and TRBJ2-5): KAGVTQTPRYLIKTRGQQVTLSCSPISGHRSVSWYQQTPGQGLQFLFEYFSETQRNKGNFPGRFSGRQFSNSRSEMNVSTLELGDSALYLCASSFAREGETQYFGPGTRLLVL.

This clone occurred once. V gene TRBV7-6 combines with J gene TRBJ1-1, with no clear D. The CDR3 spans 14 residues. Trimming removed 1 base at V and 5 bases at J, with 11 bases between. Per the germline V gene, CDR1 is SGHVS and CDR2 is FNYEAQ. In DNA, the CDR3 is TGTGCCAGCAGCTTAGGGGCTCGAGGGACTGAAGCTTTCTTT. Amino acid sequence: CASSLGARGTEAFF.

The V call is TRBV2, the J call TRBJ1-1, with D uncertain. V was trimmed by 8 bases and J by 4 bases, leaving 14 bases between them. There are 13 residues in the CDR3. Germline V gene sequence: CDR1 SNHLY, CDR2 FYNNEI. CDR3 DNA sequence: TGTGCCAGCGGCGTCTTTGAGCGCACTGAAGCTTTCTTT. It specifies CASGVFERTEAFF. The full variable domain, rest sourced from reference TRBV2 and TRBJ1-1, is EPEVTQTPSHQVTQMGQEVILRCVPISNHLYFYWYRQILGQKVEFLVSFYNNEISEKSEIFDDQFSVERPDGSNFTLKIRSTKLEDSAMYFCASGVFERTEAFFGQGTRLTVV.

The J gene is TRBJ1-2, the V gene TRBV6-1; TRBD1 matches 9 bases. From germline, CDR1 is MNHNS and CDR2 SASEGT. V shed 6 bases, J shed 2 bases, and the junction held 4 bases outside the gene matches. The CDR3 length is 14 residues. The CDR3 nucleotides are TGTGCCAGCAGGGGGGACAGGGTAAACTATGGCTACACCTTC. Its translation: CASRGDRVNYGYTF.